The clone carrying this T cell receptor (beta chain) was seen a handful of times. Libraries were prepared by immunoSEQ multiplex PCR; TCRdb keeps only in-frame clonotypes and omits some of them. The sample gives 73,000 or so clones, 68% of which show up once; approximately 6.2% is in the top ten. These data come from a study of cytotoxic CD8 clonotypes in ibrutinib-treated CLL. This TCR was recovered from a human donor with chronic lymphocytic leukemia. Sequenced material: PBMCs, taken after 12 months of ibrutinib treatment.

The CDR3 DNA reads TGTGCCAGCAGTTTATTAGGCAGCCATCAGCCCCAGCATTTT. It is translated as CASSLLGSHQPQHF. This chain connects TRBV27 to TRBJ1-5; D is unclear. Per germline, CDR1 MNHEY and CDR2 SMNVEV (reference sequence). The ends were cut back, 1 base at V and 5 bases at J, with 9 bases in the middle. CDR3 length: 14 residues.